A single sample is the source of the 12 T cell receptor beta chains below, sequenced in a study of lymphopenia after photon versus proton radiotherapy. TCRdb's table, derived via immunoSEQ multiplex PCR, lists solely in-frame clones and lacks some. The profile shows about 5,000 clones, around 90% of them singletons. The specimen comprised peripheral blood, sampled from a patient treated with photon-based radiotherapy. Receptors were obtained from a man between 25 and 39 years old with gastric cancer.

This sequence joins TRBV11-2 and TRBJ2-1; 7 bases match TRBD2. The germline V gene has CDR1 SGHAT and CDR2 FQNNGV. CDR3 size: 15 residues. J gave up 8 bases and V 0 bases, and 7 bases lay outside the gene matches. The CDR3 protein is CASSLELAWMHEQFF. The DNA of the CDR3 is TGTGCCAGCAGCTTAGAACTAGCGTGGATGCATGAGCAGTTCTTC.

This rearrangement joins TRBV18 to TRBJ1-3, with 7 positions matching TRBD1. Germline V lookup: CDR1 KGHSH, CDR2 LQKENI. The CDR3 is 15 residues long. Trimming at V came to 4 bases and at J to 2 bases, leaving 5 bases not matched to a gene. Written as DNA, the CDR3 is TGTGCCAGCTCACTCGGGACAGAAGCTGGAAACACCATATATTTT. Translating it yields CASSLGTEAGNTIYF.

This chain connects TRBV20-1 to TRBJ2-5; D may be TRBD1 (5 bases). V was cut by 3 bases and J by 10 bases, with 9 bases left in between. Germline lookup yields CDR1 DFQATT and CDR2 SNEGSKA (reference sequence). The CDR3 is 10 amino acids. The CDR3 spells CSASAQGQYF. The CDR3 DNA reads as TGCAGTGCTAGTGCCCAGGGCCAGTACTTC.

The genes are TRBV7-2 and TRBJ2-5; TRBD2 matches at 14 bases. This CDR3 has 18 residues. In germline, CDR1 is SGHTA, CDR2 FQGNSA. The V segment lost 4 bases and the J segment 4 bases; nucleotides outside the gene matches: 11. CDR3 sequence reads: CASSSRLAGGVSIETQYF. CDR3 nucleotide sequence: TGTGCCAGCAGCTCGAGACTAGCGGGAGGGGTTTCAATAGAGACCCAGTACTTC.

The V and J genes are TRBV5-1 and TRBJ2-7; 7 positions agree with TRBD1. Germline CDR1 is SGHRS and CDR2 is YFSETQ. The CDR3 totals 15 residues. J was trimmed by 0 bases and V by 1 base; bases with no gene match: 4. The CDR3 coding sequence is TGCGCCAGCAGCTTGCAGGGGGAAGACTCCTACGAGCAGTACTTC. It translates to CASSLQGEDSYEQYF.

The genes are TRBV6-5 and TRBJ2-5; TRBD1 matches 8 bases. The DNA end favors TRBJ2-7, so the J call may be wrong. CDR3 length equals 15 residues. The germline CDR1 and CDR2 sequences are MNHEY and SVGAGI. CDR3 in amino acids: CASSYGQGLSYEQYF. The CDR3 nucleotides read TGTGCCAGCAGTTACGGACAGGGACTTTCCTACGAGCAGTACTTC.

DNA of the CDR3: TGTGCCAGCAGTGAAGCGGGGACTAGCGGCACCGGGGAGCTGTTTTTT. It yields the protein CASSEAGTSGTGELFF. V is TRBV6-1 and J is TRBJ2-2; 11 positions agree with TRBD2. Looked up from germline, CDR1 is MNHNS and CDR2 is SASEGT. The CDR3 contains 16 residues. Losses at the gene ends were 0 bases for V and 4 bases for J; bases not matched to a gene: 1.

The V call is TRBV15, the J call TRBJ2-1; 14 positions agree with TRBD2. Germline V gene sequence: CDR1 LNHNV, CDR2 YYDKDF (reference sequence). V lost 0 bases, J lost 3 bases, and 1 base stayed unmatched. The CDR3 has 17 amino acids. The CDR3 reads CATSRDGTSGSYNEQFF. In nucleotides, the CDR3 is TGTGCCACCAGCAGAGATGGGACTAGCGGGAGCTACAATGAGCAGTTCTTC.

The chain is built from TRBV4-1 and TRBJ1-2; D call uncertain. V lost 5 bases, J lost 4 bases, and 11 bases lay in between. Germline CDR1 is MGHRA and CDR2 is YSYEKL. The CDR3 runs to 13 residues. The DNA for the CDR3 is TGCGCCAGCAGCGACTCGGGCGGCTATGGCTACACCTTC. It specifies CASSDSGGYGYTF.

CDR3 nucleotides: TGTGCCAGCGTCAGGAACACTGAAGCTTTCTTT. Encoded protein: CASVRNTEAFF. The rearrangement links TRBV6-1 to TRBJ1-1; D unclear. Germline V gives CDR1 MNHNS, CDR2 SASEGT. Trimming took 8 bases from V and 1 from J, leaving 5 bases between them. CDR3 length: 11 amino acids.

This chain connects TRBV11-3 to TRBJ2-7, with TRBD2 as a possible D gene (5 bases). The length of the CDR3 is 11 residues. V lost 1 base, J lost 7 bases, and 5 bases lay in between. The germline gives CDR1 SGHNT, CDR2 YENEEA. The DNA of the CDR3 is TGTGCCAGCAGCTTAGCGGGGGAGCAGTACTTC. Residues: CASSLAGEQYF.

This sequence joins TRBV5-1 and TRBJ2-5; 9 bases fit TRBD2. The V and J ends lost 5 bases and 1 base, in that order; junction bases with no gene match: 3. This CDR3 has 14 amino acids. Germline V CDR1 and CDR2: SGHRS, YFSETQ. The CDR3 coding sequence is TGCGCCAGCAGAGGAGCGGGGGGCCAAGAGACCCAGTACTTC. It is translated as CASRGAGGQETQYF. Full variable domain (missing parts from reference TRBV5-1 and TRBJ2-5): KAGVTQTPRYLIKTRGQQVTLSCSPISGHRSVSWYQQTPGQGLQFLFEYFSETQRNKGNFPGRFSGRQFSNSRSEMNVSTLELGDSALYLCASRGAGGQETQYFGPGTRLLVL.